This T cell receptor (beta chain) was found in a study of blood T cell repertoires in COVID-19. Looking at the study overall: Donors in the United States, Italy and Spain gave samples during acute or convalescent COVID-19.

Using immunoSEQ multiplex PCR, the repertoire was profiled, and TCRdb retains in-frame clones only, with some absent. The sample gives about 70,000 clones, under 95% of which show up once; around 1.6% is in the top ten. V lost 4 bases, J lost 0 bases, and 19 bases lay in between. CDR1 and CDR2 (germline): KGHSH, LQKENI. The CDR3 totals 18 residues. The source is a man between 45 and 60 years old with acute or convalescent COVID-19. Sequencing was performed on peripheral blood. V gene TRBV18 combines with J gene TRBJ1-3; a weak D match, TRBD1 (6 bases). The CDR3 nucleotides read TGTGCCAGCTCACAAGCTACAGGGTCCCCTGTCTCTGGAAACACCATATATTTT. This sequence encodes CASSQATGSPVSGNTIYF.